The sequence of this T cell receptor beta chain was determined in a study of Ad26.COV2.S vaccination and SARS-CoV-2 variants. Overall study: The trial was COV1001 and the donor's arm was Ad26.COV2.S.

Only in-frame clones appear in the TCRdb table, and some are missing; sequencing was by immunoSEQ multiplex PCR. Altogether about 680,000 clones are present, 89% being singletons, with the ten largest covering about 1.5%. Stated treatment: over 15 received Ad26.COV2.S at low or high dose, single or two shots; several received placebo; per-sample allocation not given. Collection of samples fell on day 63 after the first vaccine or placebo injection. The study used a vaccine consisting of an Ad26 vector that expressed Wuhan-strain SARS-CoV-2 spike. The V gene end was trimmed by 3 bases and the J gene end by 2 bases; junction bases not matched to a gene: 4. The CDR3 consists of 15 residues. Looked up from germline, CDR1 is MNHEY and CDR2 is SMNVEV (reference sequence).

The receptor comes from a person between 18 and 60 years old who received the Ad26.COV2.S COVID-19 vaccine or a placebo. The sample was peripheral blood, taken in a trial of Ad26.COV2.S vaccine versus placebo. The J gene is TRBJ2-7, the V gene TRBV27, with 10 bases matching TRBD2. This CDR3 is CASSLWSGRAYEQYF. The CDR3 DNA reads as TGTGCCAGCAGTTTGTGGAGCGGGAGGGCCTACGAGCAGTACTTC.